The clone carrying this T cell receptor (beta chain) was seen just once. Assay: immunoSEQ multiplex PCR; the TCRdb copy retains only in-frame clones and omits some. This sample carries around 150,000 clones, 85% to 90% of them seen once, and the ten largest clones take approximately 4.3%. This record comes from a study of T cell responses to AZD1222 COVID-19 vaccine. Germline lookup yields CDR1 SGHKS and CDR2 YYEKEE (reference sequence). The CDR3 covers 15 residues. Trimming took 0 bases from V and 5 from J, leaving 14 bases between them. This sequence joins TRBV5-5 and TRBJ1-2; D uncertain. The material was peripheral blood, obtained 28 days after the second AZD1222 dose. The receptor comes from an adult who received the AZD1222 COVID-19 vaccine. CDR3 loop: CASSLAGRKEYGYTF. In DNA, the CDR3 is TGTGCCAGCAGCTTGGCCGGGCGCAAGGAGTATGGCTACACCTTC.